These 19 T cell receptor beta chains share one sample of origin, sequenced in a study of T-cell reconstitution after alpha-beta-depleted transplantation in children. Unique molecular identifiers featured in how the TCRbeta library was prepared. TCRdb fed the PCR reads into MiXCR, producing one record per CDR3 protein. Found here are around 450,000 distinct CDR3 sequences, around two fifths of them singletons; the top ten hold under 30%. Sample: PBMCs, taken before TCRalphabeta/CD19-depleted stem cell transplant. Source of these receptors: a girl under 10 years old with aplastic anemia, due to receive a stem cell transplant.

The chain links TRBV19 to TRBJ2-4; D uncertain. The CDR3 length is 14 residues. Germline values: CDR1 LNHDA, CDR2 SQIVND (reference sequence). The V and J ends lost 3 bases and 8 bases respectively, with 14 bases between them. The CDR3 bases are TGTGCCAGTAGTATCACCGGTCCTAGTTACATTCAGTACTTC. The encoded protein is CASSITGPSYIQYF. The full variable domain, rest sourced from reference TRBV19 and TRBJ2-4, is DGGITQSPKYLFRKEGQNVTLSCEQNLNHDAMYWYRQDPGQGLRLIYYSQIVNDFQKGDIAEGYSVSREKKESFPLTVTSAQKNPTAFYLCASSITGPSYIQYFGAGTRLSVL.

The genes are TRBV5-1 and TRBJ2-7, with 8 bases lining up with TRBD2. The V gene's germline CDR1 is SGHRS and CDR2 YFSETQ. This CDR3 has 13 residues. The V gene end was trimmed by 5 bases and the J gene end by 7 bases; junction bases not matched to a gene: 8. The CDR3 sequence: CASRISGSGEQYF. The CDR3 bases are TGCGCCAGCAGGATAAGCGGGAGCGGTGAGCAGTACTTC.

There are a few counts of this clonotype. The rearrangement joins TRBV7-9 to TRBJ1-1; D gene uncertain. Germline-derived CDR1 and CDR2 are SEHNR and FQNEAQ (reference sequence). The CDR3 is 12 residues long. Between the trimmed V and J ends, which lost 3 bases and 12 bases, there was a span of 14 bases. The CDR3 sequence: CASSFGRNLSFF. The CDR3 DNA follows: TGTGCCAGCAGCTTCGGACGGAACCTATCTTTCTTT.

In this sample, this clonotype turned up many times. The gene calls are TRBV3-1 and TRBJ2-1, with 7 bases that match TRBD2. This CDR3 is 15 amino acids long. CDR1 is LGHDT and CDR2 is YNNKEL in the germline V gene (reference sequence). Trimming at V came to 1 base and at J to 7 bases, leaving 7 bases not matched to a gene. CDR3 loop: CASSQGLASGNEQFF. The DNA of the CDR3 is TGTGCCAGCAGCCAAGGACTAGCTAGTGGTAATGAGCAGTTCTTC.

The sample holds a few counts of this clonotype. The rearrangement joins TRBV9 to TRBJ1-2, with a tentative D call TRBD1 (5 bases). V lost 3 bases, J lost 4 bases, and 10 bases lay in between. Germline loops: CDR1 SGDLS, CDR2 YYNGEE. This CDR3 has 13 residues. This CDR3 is CASSGRGSYGYTF. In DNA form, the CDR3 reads TGTGCCAGCAGCGGACGGGGGTCCTATGGCTACACCTTC.

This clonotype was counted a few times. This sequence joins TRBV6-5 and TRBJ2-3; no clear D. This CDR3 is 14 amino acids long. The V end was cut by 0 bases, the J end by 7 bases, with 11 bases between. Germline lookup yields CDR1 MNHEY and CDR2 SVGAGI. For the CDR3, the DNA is TGTGCCAGCAGTTACTCGGCCAGCGCACATACGCAGTATTTT. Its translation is CASSYSASAHTQYF.

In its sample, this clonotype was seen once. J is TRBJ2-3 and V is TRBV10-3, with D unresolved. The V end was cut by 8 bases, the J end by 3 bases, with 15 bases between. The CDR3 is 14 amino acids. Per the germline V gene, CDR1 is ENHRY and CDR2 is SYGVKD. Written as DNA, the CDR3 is TGTGCCATCGGTTGGGCTAGTGGGACAGATACGCAGTATTTT. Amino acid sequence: CAIGWASGTDTQYF.

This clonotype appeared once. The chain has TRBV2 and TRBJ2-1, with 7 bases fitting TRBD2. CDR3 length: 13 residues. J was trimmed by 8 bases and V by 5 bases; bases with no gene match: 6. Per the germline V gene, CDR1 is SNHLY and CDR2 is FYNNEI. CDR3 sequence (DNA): TGTGCCAGCAGTCGGACTAGTCCCCATGAGCAGTTCTTC. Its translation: CASSRTSPHEQFF.

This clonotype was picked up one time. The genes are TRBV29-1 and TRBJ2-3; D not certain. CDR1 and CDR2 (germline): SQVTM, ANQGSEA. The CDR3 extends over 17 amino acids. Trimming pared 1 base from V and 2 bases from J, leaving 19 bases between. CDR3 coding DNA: TGCAGCGTTGAAGCCCGGGCTGGGTCCAACCTCACAGATACGCAGTATTTT. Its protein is CSVEARAGSNLTDTQYF.

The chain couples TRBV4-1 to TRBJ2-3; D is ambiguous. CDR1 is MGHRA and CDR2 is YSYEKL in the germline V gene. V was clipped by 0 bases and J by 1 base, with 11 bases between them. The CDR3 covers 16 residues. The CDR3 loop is CASSQEWQVGTDTQYF. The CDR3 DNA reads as TGCGCCAGCAGCCAAGAGTGGCAGGTTGGCACAGATACGCAGTATTTT.

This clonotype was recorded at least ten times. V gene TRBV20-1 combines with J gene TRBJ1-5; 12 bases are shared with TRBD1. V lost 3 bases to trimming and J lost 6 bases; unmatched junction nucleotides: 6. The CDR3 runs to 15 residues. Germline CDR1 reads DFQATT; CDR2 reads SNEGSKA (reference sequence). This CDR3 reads CSASAGTGGSQPQHF. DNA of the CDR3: TGCAGTGCTAGCGCCGGGACAGGGGGCAGTCAGCCCCAGCATTTT.

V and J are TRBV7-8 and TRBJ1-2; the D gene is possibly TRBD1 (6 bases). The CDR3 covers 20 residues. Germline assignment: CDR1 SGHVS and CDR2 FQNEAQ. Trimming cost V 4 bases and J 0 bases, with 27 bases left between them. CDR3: CASSSDSQARDKGPNYGYTF. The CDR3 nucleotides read TGTGCCAGCAGCTCGGACTCCCAAGCCCGGGACAAGGGTCCTAACTATGGCTACACCTTC.

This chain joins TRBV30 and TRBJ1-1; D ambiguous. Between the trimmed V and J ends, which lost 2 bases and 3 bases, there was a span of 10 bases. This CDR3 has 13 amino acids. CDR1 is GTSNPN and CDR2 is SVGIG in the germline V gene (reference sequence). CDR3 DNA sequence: TGTGCCTGGAGTAGGCAGGAGTACACTGAAGCTTTCTTT. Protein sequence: CAWSRQEYTEAFF.

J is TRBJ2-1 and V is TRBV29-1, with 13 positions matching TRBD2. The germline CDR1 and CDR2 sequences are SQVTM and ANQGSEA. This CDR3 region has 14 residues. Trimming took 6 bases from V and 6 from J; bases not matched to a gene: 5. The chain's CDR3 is CSVGLAGESNEQFF. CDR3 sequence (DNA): TGCAGCGTAGGACTAGCGGGAGAGAGCAATGAGCAGTTCTTC.

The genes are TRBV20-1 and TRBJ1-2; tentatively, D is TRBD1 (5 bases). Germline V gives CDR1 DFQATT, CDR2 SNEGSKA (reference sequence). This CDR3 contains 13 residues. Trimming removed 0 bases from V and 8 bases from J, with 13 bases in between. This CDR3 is CSAREMTVQGYTF. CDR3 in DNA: TGCAGTGCTAGAGAAATGACAGTTCAAGGCTACACCTTC.

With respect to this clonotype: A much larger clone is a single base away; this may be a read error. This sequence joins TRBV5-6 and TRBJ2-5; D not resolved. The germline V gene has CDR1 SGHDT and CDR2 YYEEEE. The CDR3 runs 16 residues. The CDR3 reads CAGSSAYFGTQETQYF. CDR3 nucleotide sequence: TGTGCCGGCAGCTCCGCTTATTTCGGAACCCAAGAGACCCAGTACTTC.

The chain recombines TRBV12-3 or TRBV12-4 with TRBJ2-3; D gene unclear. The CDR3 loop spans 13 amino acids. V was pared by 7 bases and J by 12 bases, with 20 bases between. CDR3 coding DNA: TGTGCCAGCACCTTAAACCCTATGATTTACCAGTATTTT. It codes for CASTLNPMIYQYF.

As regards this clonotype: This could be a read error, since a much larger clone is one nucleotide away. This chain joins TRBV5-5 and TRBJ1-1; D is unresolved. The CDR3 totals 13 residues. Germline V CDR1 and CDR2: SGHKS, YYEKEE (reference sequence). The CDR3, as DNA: TGTGCCATCAGCTTTCTAAGGGCCACTGAAGCTTTCTTT. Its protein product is CAISFLRATEAFF.

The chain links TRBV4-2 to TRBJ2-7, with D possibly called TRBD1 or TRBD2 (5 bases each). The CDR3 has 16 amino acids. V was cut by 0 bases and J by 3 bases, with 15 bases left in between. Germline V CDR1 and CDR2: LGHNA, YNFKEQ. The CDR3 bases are TGTGCCAGCAGCCAAGATTCCGTCGGGGCACACTACGAGCAGTACTTC. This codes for CASSQDSVGAHYEQYF.